This paragraph reports one TCR beta chain. Its antigen is currently unknown. Trimming took off 6 bases at V and 3 bases at J, with 21 bases between the two ends. Germline V lookup: CDR1 MDHEN, CDR2 SYDVKM. There are 17 residues in the CDR3. One entry per CDR3 protein, called by TCRdb with MiXCR from the RT-PCR reads. The repertoire includes under 550,000 distinct CDR3 sequences, around 8% of them detected once, and approximately 12% sits in the top ten. The source of the sample is a study of response to subunit inactivated influenza vaccine. General study findings and limits: Seasonal influenza vaccination, on each occasion, was suggested by the authors to recruit few new T cells.

The chain links TRBV28 to TRBJ1-5; tentative D call: TRBD1 (5 bases). Sample: PBMCs from blood, taken less than 25 months after vaccination. The sequence was collected from a man aged 50 to 69 who received an inactivated influenza vaccine. The CDR3 nucleotides read TGTGCCAGCAGGCTCCTTTGGGGGTCAGAGGACAATCAGCCCCAGCATTTT. Its protein is CASRLLWGSEDNQPQHF.